This T cell receptor (beta chain) was obtained from a study of CD8 T cells in ankylosing spondylitis. Study results and caveats: Disease-linked clones bore a CD8+ phenotype, appearing relatively rarely in peripheral blood. Within ankylosing spondylitis blood, a TCR beta motif made up of eight or nine highly homologous variants appeared to be characteristic. A subset of motif variants has previously been described in the synovial fluid and blood of reactive arthritis.

Deletions cut 6 bases from V and 7 bases from J, with 18 bases between. The germline V gene has CDR1 DFQATT and CDR2 SNEGSKA (reference sequence). The CDR3 is made up of 13 amino acids. This clonotype came up many times. Its matching antigen is unknown. Libraries of TCR beta came from quantitative 5'-RACE with molecular barcodes. TCRdb processed the 5' RACE reads anew with MiXCR; each CDR3 protein has one entry. The sample contains 450,000 to 550,000 distinct CDR3 sequences, 5.3% of which appear only once. The sequence was collected from a male donor with ankylosing spondylitis. Sequenced: blood, either unsorted or a sorted T cell fraction (not recorded which). The gene calls are TRBV20-1 and TRBJ1-1; TRBD1 might be the D (5 bases). The CDR3 spells CSAVGGGFDEAFF. The CDR3 DNA follows: TGCAGTGCCGTTGGGGGGGGGTTCGATGAAGCTTTCTTT.